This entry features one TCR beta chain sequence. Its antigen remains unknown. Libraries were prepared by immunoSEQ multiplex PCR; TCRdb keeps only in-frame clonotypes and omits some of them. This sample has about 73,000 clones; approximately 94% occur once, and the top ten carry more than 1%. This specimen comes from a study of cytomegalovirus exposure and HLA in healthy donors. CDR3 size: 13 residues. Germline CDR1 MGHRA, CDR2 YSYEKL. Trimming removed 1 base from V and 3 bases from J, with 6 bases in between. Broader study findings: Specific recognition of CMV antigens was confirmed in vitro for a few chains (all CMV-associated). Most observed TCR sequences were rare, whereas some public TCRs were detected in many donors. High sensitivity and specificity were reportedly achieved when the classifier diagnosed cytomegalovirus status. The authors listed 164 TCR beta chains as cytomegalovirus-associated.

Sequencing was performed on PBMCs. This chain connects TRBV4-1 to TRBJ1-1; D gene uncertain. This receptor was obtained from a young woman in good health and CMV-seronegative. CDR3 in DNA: TGCGCCAGCAGCCAAGGAGTGGACACTGAAGCTTTCTTT. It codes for CASSQGVDTEAFF.